This entry describes one TCR beta chain. The data belong to a study of blood T cell repertoires in COVID-19. V lost 0 bases and J 5 bases, leaving 5 bases between the germline ends. The CDR3 has 12 residues. Per germline, CDR1 GTSNPN and CDR2 SVGIG (reference sequence). Original methodology: Using reference gene primer amplification, nucleated cell counts were estimated. Only in-frame clones appear in the TCRdb table, and some are missing; sequencing was by immunoSEQ multiplex PCR. The V and J calls and clone size were taken over from that table, and D and trimming were inferred from the DNA. This sample has a few hundred thousand clones, with roughly 84% found just once.

The clonotype comes from a woman aged 45-59 years who had been exposed to COVID-19. The chain joins TRBV30 to TRBJ1-5, with D hard to call. Specimen: PBMCs or T cells enriched from blood (not recorded which). The CDR3 DNA follows: TGTGCCTGGAGTGTAGACTATCAGCCCCAGCATTTT. Its protein is CAWSVDYQPQHF.